These 17 T cell receptor beta chains originate from one sample sequenced in a study of blood T cells in healthy people across ages. Together with a sample-barcoded 5' primer, a J-beta primer mix was included in a second PCR lasting roughly 6 to 12 cycles. Each CDR3 protein is one row after TCRdb ran MiXCR on the 5' RACE reads. The profile covers about 1.6 million distinct CDR3 sequences, with roughly a third appearing a single time and 11% taken by the ten largest. Material for sequencing was blood. These receptors were collected from a woman in her twenties or thirties in good health.

To note about this clonotype: Sequence at one end of the junction differs from germline and may be a read error. The CDR3 reads CASSLVGQAGSTIYF. CDR3 DNA: TGTGCCAGCAGCTTGGTTGGCCAGGCTGGAAGCACCATATATTTT. J is TRBJ1-3 and V is TRBV5-5, with D unclear. The germline CDR1 and CDR2 sequences are SGHKS and YYEKEE (reference sequence). The CDR3 is made up of 15 amino acids.

The sample holds a few counts of this clonotype. The gene calls are TRBV6-1 and TRBJ2-7; 8 nucleotides line up with TRBD1. Per the germline V gene, CDR1 is MNHNS and CDR2 is SASEGT. The CDR3 has 15 residues. V shed 4 bases, J shed 4 bases, and the junction held 9 bases outside the gene matches. The CDR3 DNA reads TGTGCCAGCAGTGGACCGGGACAGGCGGTTTACGAGCAGTACTTC. Amino acid sequence: CASSGPGQAVYEQYF.

The V gene is TRBV20-1, the J gene TRBJ2-5, with TRBD1 as a possible D gene (5 bases). V was pared by 7 bases and J by 2 bases, with 14 bases between. Germline CDR1 and CDR2: DFQATT and SNEGSKA (reference sequence). This CDR3 has 13 residues. The CDR3 is CSVGPGKQETQYF. In DNA form, the CDR3 reads TGCAGTGTCGGACCAGGGAAACAAGAGACCCAGTACTTC.

This clonotype showed up just a few times. The V gene is TRBV20-1, the J gene TRBJ2-7; D is possibly TRBD2 (5 bases). This CDR3 region has 14 residues. V was shortened by 0 bases and J by 3 bases, with 12 bases between the two germline ends. Germline assignment: CDR1 DFQATT and CDR2 SNEGSKA (reference sequence). DNA of the CDR3: TGCAGTGCTAGAGATAGGACTCAACACTACGAGCAGTACTTC. Protein sequence: CSARDRTQHYEQYF.

This rearrangement joins TRBV6-1 to TRBJ2-5; tentative D call: TRBD1 (6 bases). The ends were cut back, 7 bases at V and 1 base at J, with 10 bases in the middle. The germline V gene has CDR1 MNHNS and CDR2 SASEGT. CDR3 size: 13 residues. CDR3 in amino acids: CASNIQGQETQYF. CDR3 bases: TGTGCCAGCAATATACAGGGCCAAGAGACCCAGTACTTC.

A few counts support this clonotype. The gene calls are TRBV7-9 and TRBJ2-2; maybe TRBD2 (5 bases). This CDR3 is built from 16 residues. V lost 5 bases, J lost 0 bases, and 13 bases lay in between. Germline CDR1 SEHNR, CDR2 FQNEAQ (reference sequence). The CDR3 region is CASSPREKTNTGELFF. DNA for the CDR3: TGTGCCAGCAGCCCGAGGGAAAAAACGAACACCGGGGAGCTGTTTTTT.

The chain recombines TRBV28 with TRBJ2-1; perhaps D is TRBD1 or TRBD2 (5 bases each). Germline CDR1 is MDHEN and CDR2 is SYDVKM. The CDR3 covers 15 residues. V was clipped by 4 bases and J by 4 bases, with 14 bases between them. The DNA for the CDR3 is TGTGCCAGCAGTTCCCGGGGCATCCTATACAATGAGCAGTTCTTC. Translated: CASSSRGILYNEQFF.

This clonotype has ten or more counts. The chain's CDR3 is CSAVETRTGWRNEQFF. The CDR3 DNA reads as TGCAGTGCTGTGGAGACCCGGACAGGGTGGCGCAATGAGCAGTTCTTC. The chain uses TRBV20-1 and TRBJ2-1, with 8 nucleotides matching TRBD1. V lost 5 bases and J lost 6; bases outside the gene matches: 15. CDR1 and CDR2 (germline): DFQATT, SNEGSKA (reference sequence). CDR3 size: 16 residues.

V gene TRBV12-3 or TRBV12-4 combines with J gene TRBJ2-7, with a weak D call TRBD1 (6 bases). The CDR3 consists of 15 residues. The V end was cut by 2 bases, the J end by 4 bases, with 15 bases between. The CDR3 coding sequence is TGTGCCAGCAGTTTAATGGGGGCAGGGAATTACGAGCAGTACTTC. It translates to CASSLMGAGNYEQYF.

The chain carries TRBV5-6 and TRBJ2-7; D ambiguous. Germline values: CDR1 SGHDT, CDR2 YYEEEE. The V gene lost 2 bases and the J gene lost 6 bases, with 15 bases spanning the gap. The CDR3 spans 14 residues. CDR3 protein: CASSLRRVVSEQYF. CDR3 sequence (DNA): TGTGCCAGCAGCTTACGAAGGGTTGTTAGCGAGCAGTACTTC.

DNA for the CDR3: TGCAGTGCTAGAGTGAGTCAGGCCAACAATCAGCCCCAGCATTTT. It codes for CSARVSQANNQPQHF. This chain connects TRBV20-1 to TRBJ1-5; no clear D. Germline CDR1 reads DFQATT; CDR2 reads SNEGSKA (reference sequence). With 1 base removed from V and 3 bases from J, the gap between germline ends came to 13 bases. This CDR3 has 15 amino acids.

The rearrangement uses TRBV6-5 and TRBJ2-6, with TRBD1 as a possible D gene (5 bases). This CDR3 has 17 amino acids. V was trimmed by 2 bases and J by 4 bases, leaving 15 bases between them. Germline values: CDR1 MNHEY, CDR2 SVGAGI. The CDR3 here is CASSYGQGLSGANVLTF. CDR3 DNA: TGTGCCAGCAGTTACGGGCAGGGTCTATCCGGGGCCAACGTCCTGACTTTC.

The J gene is TRBJ1-1, the V gene TRBV11-2; tentatively, D is TRBD1 (6 bases). V was clipped by 5 bases and J by 11 bases, with 15 bases between them. This CDR3 spans 12 amino acids. From germline, CDR1 is SGHAT and CDR2 FQNNGV. CDR3 in DNA: TGTGCCAGCAGCGGTCGGACAGTTGGGGCTTTCTTT. Encoded protein: CASSGRTVGAFF. Filled out from reference TRBV11-2 and TRBJ1-1, the complete variable domain reads EAGVAQSPRYKIIEKRQSVAFWCNPISGHATLYWYQQILGQGPKLLIQFQNNGVVDDSQLPKDRFSAERLKGVDSTLKIQPAKLEDSAVYLCASSGRTVGAFFGQGTRLTVV.

This clonotype was counted ten times or more. V usage is TRBV13 and J usage is TRBJ2-5, with 9 bases matching TRBD1. The CDR3 covers 15 residues. Germline V gene sequence: CDR1 PRHDT, CDR2 FYEKMQ (reference sequence). V shed 4 bases, J shed 1 base, and the junction held 4 bases outside the gene matches. As DNA, the CDR3 is TGTGCCAGCAGCTCCGGACAGGGGTCCCAAGAGACCCAGTACTTC. This sequence encodes CASSSGQGSQETQYF.

With respect to this clonotype: A much larger clone differs from this one at a single base, so this may be a read error. The chain has TRBV10-3 and TRBJ2-1, with TRBD2 as a possible D gene (6 bases). Trimming took 4 bases from V and 7 from J, leaving 17 bases between them. Germline V CDR1 and CDR2: ENHRY, SYGVKD. The CDR3 is made up of 15 amino acids. The CDR3 is CAISAGGASTNEQFF. The DNA for the CDR3 is TGTGCCATCAGTGCCGGCGGGGCTAGCACTAATGAGCAGTTCTTC.

The V gene is TRBV12-3 or TRBV12-4, the J gene TRBJ2-3; D unresolved. The CDR3 runs 10 residues. The CDR3 here is CAATPYTQYF. CDR3 nucleotide sequence: TGTGCTGCCACCCCCTATACGCAGTATTTT.

The CDR3 DNA is TGCAGCGTCGCCGGGACTAGTCGAGGCGAGCAGTACTTC. Its protein is CSVAGTSRGEQYF. The chain carries TRBV29-1 and TRBJ2-7; 8 nucleotides agree with TRBD2. With 6 bases clipped from V and 6 bases from J, the junction kept 10 bases outside the gene matches. Germline values: CDR1 SQVTM, CDR2 ANQGSEA. The CDR3 contains 13 residues.